The 5 T cell receptor beta chains listed next were all sequenced from one sample in a study of T cell responses to AZD1222 COVID-19 vaccine. Here immunoSEQ multiplex PCR was the method, and the copy in TCRdb shows in-frame clones only, minus some. The table lists 200,000 to 250,000 clones, approximately 94% of them singletons. The material sequenced was peripheral blood, taken 28 days after the second dose of the MenACWY control vaccine. These receptors originate from an adult who received the MenACWY meningococcal vaccine as a control.

The V and J genes are TRBV5-1 and TRBJ2-2; tentatively, D is TRBD1 (6 bases). Germline lookup yields CDR1 SGHRS and CDR2 YFSETQ. This CDR3 is 13 amino acids long. Trimming cost V 5 bases and J 1 base, with 6 bases left between them. The CDR3 DNA sequence: TGCGCCAGCAGGGGACAGAACACCGGGGAGCTGTTTTTT. This encodes CASRGQNTGELFF.

The CDR3 nucleotides are TGTGCCAGCAGCCAAGACAGCAGCACAGATACGCAGTATTTT. Translation gives CASSQDSSTDTQYF. This rearrangement joins TRBV4-2 to TRBJ2-3; D call uncertain. Germline V gene lookup returns CDR1 LGHNA and CDR2 YNFKEQ. The CDR3 runs 14 residues. Trimming took 0 bases from V and 0 from J, leaving 4 bases between them.

J is TRBJ1-2 and V is TRBV6-5; the match to TRBD1 covers 8 bases. J gave up 8 bases and V 4 bases, and 12 bases lay outside the gene matches. Germline V gene lookup returns CDR1 MNHEY and CDR2 SVGAGI. The CDR3 is 15 amino acids. The CDR3 region is CASSSTSTGVGGYTF. As DNA, the CDR3 is TGTGCCAGCAGTTCTACCTCGACAGGGGTTGGGGGCTACACCTTC.

This chain joins TRBV7-9 and TRBJ1-1; D uncertain. CDR1 and CDR2 (germline): SEHNR, FQNEAQ (reference sequence). The V gene lost 3 bases and the J gene lost 8 bases, with 13 bases spanning the gap. The CDR3 is made up of 13 amino acids. CDR3 residues: CASSFPAGGEAFF. Written as DNA, the CDR3 is TGTGCCAGCAGCTTCCCGGCTGGAGGGGAAGCTTTCTTT.

V and J are TRBV30 and TRBJ1-5, with D unresolved. CDR1 is GTSNPN and CDR2 is SVGIG in the germline V gene (reference sequence). The CDR3 runs to 14 residues. The V and J ends lost 2 bases and 2 bases respectively, with 10 bases between them. CDR3 DNA sequence: TGTGCCTGGAGTAGTCAGACGGGCAATCAGCCCCAGCATTTT. Protein product: CAWSSQTGNQPQHF. Full variable domain (rest looked up from reference TRBV30 and TRBJ1-5): SQTIHQWPATLVQPVGSPLSLECTVEGTSNPNLYWYRQAAGRGLQLLFYSVGIGQISSEVPQNLSASRPQDRQFILSSKKLLLSDSGFYLCAWSSQTGNQPQHFGDGTRLSIL.